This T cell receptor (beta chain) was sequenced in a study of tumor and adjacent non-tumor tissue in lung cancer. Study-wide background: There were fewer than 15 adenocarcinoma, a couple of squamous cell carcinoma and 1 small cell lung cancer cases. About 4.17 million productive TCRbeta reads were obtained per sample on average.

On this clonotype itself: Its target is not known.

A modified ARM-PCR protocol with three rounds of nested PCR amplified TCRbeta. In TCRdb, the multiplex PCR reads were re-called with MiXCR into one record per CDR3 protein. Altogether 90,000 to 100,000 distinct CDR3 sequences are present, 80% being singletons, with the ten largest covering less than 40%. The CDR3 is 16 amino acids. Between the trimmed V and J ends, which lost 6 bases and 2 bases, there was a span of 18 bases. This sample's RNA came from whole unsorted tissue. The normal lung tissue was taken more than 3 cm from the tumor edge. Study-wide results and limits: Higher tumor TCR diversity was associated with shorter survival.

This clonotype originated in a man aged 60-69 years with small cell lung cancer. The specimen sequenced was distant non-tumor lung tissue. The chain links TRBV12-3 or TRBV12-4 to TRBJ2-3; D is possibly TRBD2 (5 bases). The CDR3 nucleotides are TGTGCCAGCAGCCGGATAGCGCGAGGTGACACAGATACGCAGTATTTT. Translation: CASSRIARGDTDTQYF.